This TCR beta chain emerged from a study of cytomegalovirus exposure and HLA in healthy donors. TCRdb's table, derived via immunoSEQ multiplex PCR, lists solely in-frame clones and lacks some. Of fewer than 75,000 clones listed, around 94% are singletons. V gave up 1 base and J gave up 1 base, with 10 bases separating them. The germline CDR1 and CDR2 sequences are SGHVS and FNYEAQ. The CDR3 has 15 residues. The origin of this receptor is a woman under 30 in good health and CMV-seropositive. This chain uses TRBV7-6 with TRBJ2-5; D unresolved. The sample was PBMCs. The CDR3 is CASSLVPEAQETQYF. CDR3 sequence (DNA): TGTGCCAGCAGCTTAGTACCAGAGGCCCAAGAGACCCAGTACTTC.